Shown below are 24 T cell receptor beta chains from a single sample sequenced in a study of OX40 agonist ivuxolimab in advanced cancers. Sequenced by immunoSEQ multiplex PCR; TCRdb stores in-frame clones only, minus some. The table includes some 55,000 clones, roughly 90% detected once. Sequencing was performed on CD4+ or CD8+ T cells sorted from blood, taken in a trial of the OX40 agonist ivuxolimab. All receptors derive from an adult with an advanced solid tumor such as melanoma, head and neck, liver or kidney cancer.

This clone was picked up one time. This chain links TRBV5-8 with TRBJ2-7; tentative D call: TRBD1 (6 bases). From germline, CDR1 is SGHTS and CDR2 YDEGEE. This CDR3 region has 13 residues. The V gene lost 4 bases and the J gene lost 6 bases, with 14 bases spanning the gap. In DNA, the CDR3 is TGTGCCAGCAGCGGGGACATCCTAGGCGAGCAGTACTTC. Encoded protein: CASSGDILGEQYF.

The chain couples TRBV28 to TRBJ2-5, with D maybe TRBD1 (6 bases). The V gene's germline CDR1 is MDHEN and CDR2 SYDVKM. The CDR3 is 13 amino acids. Deletions cut 3 bases from V and 3 bases from J, with 8 bases between. The CDR3 here is CASSLGAKETQYF. CDR3 DNA sequence: TGTGCCAGCAGTTTGGGGGCCAAAGAGACCCAGTACTTC.

This chain links TRBV5-4 with TRBJ2-5; 16 bases agree with TRBD2. Unmatched junction bases numbered 4, after V lost 5 bases and J lost 3 bases. The CDR3 length is 16 residues. CDR1 is SGHNT and CDR2 is YYREEE in the germline V gene (reference sequence). The CDR3 coding sequence is TGTGCCAGCAGTCGGGGGACTAGCGGGAGGGAAGAGACCCAGTACTTC. Encoded protein: CASSRGTSGREETQYF.

This sequence joins TRBV5-1 and TRBJ2-5, with unresolved D. Germline-derived CDR1 and CDR2 are SGHRS and YFSETQ. The CDR3 is made up of 14 amino acids. V shed 4 bases and J shed 4 bases, with 14 bases lying between them. CDR3 loop: CASSPGGVRETQYF. The CDR3 DNA is TGCGCCAGCAGCCCAGGCGGAGTGAGAGAGACCCAGTACTTC. The whole variable domain, filled in from reference TRBV5-1 and TRBJ2-5, reads KAGVTQTPRYLIKTRGQQVTLSCSPISGHRSVSWYQQTPGQGLQFLFEYFSETQRNKGNFPGRFSGRQFSNSRSEMNVSTLELGDSALYLCASSPGGVRETQYFGPGTRLLVL.

The chain employs TRBV6-6 and TRBJ1-2; D perhaps matches TRBD1 (6 bases). The V gene's germline CDR1 is MNHNY and CDR2 SVGAGI (reference sequence). Between the trimmed V and J ends, which lost 0 bases and 6 bases, there was a span of 14 bases. CDR3 size: 15 residues. CDR3 in DNA: TGTGCCAGCAGTTACTCGTTCGGGCAGGGGAATGGCTACACCTTC. It is translated as CASSYSFGQGNGYTF.

The genes are TRBV19 and TRBJ1-5; the match to TRBD1 covers 9 bases. The CDR3 is 15 amino acids. Germline V gives CDR1 LNHDA, CDR2 SQIVND (reference sequence). V lost 2 bases and J lost 7; bases outside the gene matches: 6. The DNA of the CDR3 is TGTGCCAGTAGTATAAATCGACAGGGGGTCCAGCCCCAGCATTTT. Its translation: CASSINRQGVQPQHF. Using reference TRBV19 and TRBJ1-5 for the parts outside the CDR3, the full variable domain is DGGITQSPKYLFRKEGQNVTLSCEQNLNHDAMYWYRQDPGQGLRLIYYSQIVNDFQKGDIAEGYSVSREKKESFPLTVTSAQKNPTAFYLCASSINRQGVQPQHFGDGTRLSIL.

Only one count was recorded for this clone. The J gene is TRBJ2-1, the V gene TRBV6-4; 10 bases map to TRBD2. Germline CDR1 and CDR2: MRHNA and SNTAGT. The CDR3 sequence is 15 residues long. The V segment lost 4 bases and the J segment 0 bases; nucleotides outside the gene matches: 0. The CDR3 is CASSVAGGSYNEQFF. The CDR3 DNA reads TGTGCCAGCAGTGTAGCGGGAGGCTCCTACAATGAGCAGTTCTTC.

This rearrangement joins TRBV11-2 to TRBJ2-1; the D gene is possibly TRBD1 (6 bases). Germline V lookup: CDR1 SGHAT, CDR2 FQNNGV. V lost 5 bases to trimming and J lost 4 bases, with 9 bases between them. The CDR3 is 13 amino acids. The CDR3 spells CASSPDRYNEQFF. CDR3 nucleotide sequence: TGTGCCAGCAGCCCGGACAGATACAATGAGCAGTTCTTC.

The J gene is TRBJ2-4, the V gene TRBV6-1; D is unresolved. Trimming removed 6 bases from V and 6 bases from J, with 15 bases in between. The V gene's germline CDR1 is MNHNS and CDR2 SASEGT. The CDR3 totals 14 residues. DNA of the CDR3: TGTGCCAGCAGCCGCGGACCCGAAGGAAACATTCAGTACTTC. Residues: CASSRGPEGNIQYF.

The V call is TRBV10-3, the J call TRBJ2-3; 9 bases match TRBD1. Germline-derived CDR1 and CDR2 are ENHRY and SYGVKD. The CDR3 length is 14 residues. V dropped 6 bases and J dropped 3; count of bases not matched to a gene: 4. The CDR3 DNA follows: TGTGCCATCAGCCGGGACAGGGAGACAGATACGCAGTATTTT. Translated: CAISRDRETDTQYF.

The chain uses TRBV10-3 and TRBJ2-1, with D possibly TRBD2 on 7 matching bases. The germline V gene encodes CDR1 ENHRY and CDR2 SYGVKD. V lost 8 bases and J lost 7, with 18 bases in between. The CDR3 runs 14 residues. The CDR3 DNA sequence: TGTGCCATCTTAAACAGGGACGGGGGGAATGAGCAGTTCTTC. Translation: CAILNRDGGNEQFF.

The sample holds one count of this clone. This chain joins TRBV19 and TRBJ2-3, with 8 bases aligning to TRBD2. This CDR3 comprises 16 residues. CDR1 and CDR2 (germline): LNHDA, SQIVND (reference sequence). Trimming took 1 base from V and 8 from J; bases not matched to a gene: 11. The CDR3 spells CASSIGASGPRGTQYF. The CDR3, as DNA: TGTGCCAGTAGTATAGGGGCTAGCGGGCCACGGGGTACGCAGTATTTT.

V gene TRBV19 combines with J gene TRBJ1-4; 7 bases are shared with TRBD1. CDR3 length: 16 residues. V lost 3 bases and J lost 4; bases outside the gene matches: 8. CDR1 and CDR2 from the germline V gene are LNHDA and SQIVND (reference sequence). In nucleotides, the CDR3 is TGTGCCAGTAGTATTATTGCGGGACAGAATAATGAAAAACTGTTTTTT. This encodes CASSIIAGQNNEKLFF.

The V call is TRBV20-1, the J call TRBJ1-2; no clear D gene. V was trimmed by 4 bases and J by 6 bases, leaving 9 bases between them. Looked up from germline, CDR1 is DFQATT and CDR2 is SNEGSKA (reference sequence). The CDR3 extends over 11 amino acids. The CDR3 is CSATVFDGYTF. For the CDR3, the DNA is TGCAGTGCTACGGTTTTTGATGGCTACACCTTC.

The chain recombines TRBV4-2 with TRBJ2-1, with D unclear. Deletions cut 1 base from V and 8 bases from J, with 9 bases between. The CDR3 contains 13 residues. Germline CDR1 is LGHNA and CDR2 is YNFKEQ. The CDR3 is CASSQVSTDEQFF. CDR3 coding DNA: TGTGCCAGCAGCCAAGTATCTACGGATGAGCAGTTCTTC.

This clone was seen only once. V is TRBV7-8 and J is TRBJ2-7; D uncertain. Germline lookup yields CDR1 SGHVS and CDR2 FQNEAQ. V gave up 1 base and J gave up 5 bases, with 9 bases separating them. This CDR3 is built from 13 residues. CDR3 nucleotide sequence: TGTGCCAGCAGCTTAGTGTGGGATCACGAGCAGTACTTC. It is translated as CASSLVWDHEQYF.

The rearrangement joins TRBV19 to TRBJ2-5; tentative D call: TRBD2 (6 bases). This CDR3 region has 14 residues. V shed 9 bases and J shed 0 bases, with 14 bases lying between them. In germline, CDR1 is LNHDA, CDR2 SQIVND (reference sequence). CDR3 bases: TGTGCCAGCACTGGGGGGTCATACCAAGAGACCCAGTACTTC. As protein: CASTGGSYQETQYF. Full variable domain (remainder filled in from reference TRBV19 and TRBJ2-5): DGGITQSPKYLFRKEGQNVTLSCEQNLNHDAMYWYRQDPGQGLRLIYYSQIVNDFQKGDIAEGYSVSREKKESFPLTVTSAQKNPTAFYLCASTGGSYQETQYFGPGTRLLVL.

The chain uses TRBV5-4 and TRBJ2-7, with a tentative D call TRBD1 (5 bases). Germline V lookup: CDR1 SGHNT, CDR2 YYREEE (reference sequence). The CDR3 contains 15 residues. Trimming cost V 5 bases and J 5 bases, with 20 bases left between them. CDR3 sequence reads: CASRPTGQGTHEQYF. For the CDR3, the DNA is TGTGCCAGCAGGCCAACCGGCCAGGGTACCCACGAGCAGTACTTC.

This clone was counted only a few times. The genes are TRBV5-4 and TRBJ1-5; weak D call: TRBD1 (5 bases). The CDR3 is 14 residues long. The V end was cut by 0 bases, the J end by 2 bases, with 6 bases between. Germline-derived CDR1 and CDR2 are SGHNT and YYREEE (reference sequence). DNA for the CDR3: TGTGCCAGCAGCTTGGCGGGGGGCAATCAGCCCCAGCATTTT. Its translation is CASSLAGGNQPQHF.

The rearrangement joins TRBV27 to TRBJ1-2, with 8 bases identical to TRBD1. CDR3 length: 13 amino acids. With V trimmed by 2 bases and J by 8 bases, 4 bases remained unmatched. Germline CDR1 reads MNHEY; CDR2 reads SMNVEV (reference sequence). CDR3 sequence: CASSLEQGVGYTF. The CDR3, as DNA: TGTGCCAGCAGTTTAGAACAGGGGGTCGGCTACACCTTC.

This clone was seen only once. V gene TRBV5-1 combines with J gene TRBJ2-5; TRBD1 is a possible D gene (6 bases). Trimming pared 4 bases from V and 2 bases from J, leaving 15 bases between. The V gene's germline CDR1 is SGHRS and CDR2 YFSETQ. The CDR3 has 15 amino acids. The CDR3 region is CASSPMTTGQETQYF. CDR3 DNA: TGCGCCAGCAGCCCAATGACGACAGGACAAGAGACCCAGTACTTC.

This chain's CDR3 is CAIAPTYQETQYF. The CDR3 bases are TGTGCCATTGCACCCACATATCAAGAGACCCAGTACTTC. The gene calls are TRBV6-5 and TRBJ2-5; D remains ambiguous. V was cut by 10 bases and J by 2 bases, with 14 bases left in between. CDR3 length: 13 residues. The germline gives CDR1 MNHEY, CDR2 SVGAGI.

A word on this clone: The junction differs from germline at one of its ends, possibly a read error. The chain carries TRBV13 and TRBJ1-6; D might be TRBD1 (5 bases). The V gene's germline CDR1 is PRHDT and CDR2 FYEKMQ (reference sequence). The CDR3 extends over 15 amino acids. The chain's CDR3 is CASSRPGLRDSLLHF. The CDR3 DNA follows: TGTGCCAGCAGCCGGCCAGGGTTGAGGGATTCACTCCTCCACTTT.

The chain couples TRBV19 to TRBJ1-2; D unresolved. The CDR3 covers 13 residues. The germline V gene has CDR1 LNHDA and CDR2 SQIVND (reference sequence). The V and J ends lost 5 bases and 4 bases respectively, with 11 bases between them. CDR3 DNA sequence: TGTGCCAGTAGTCCCGGAGGGTTCTATGGCTACACCTTC. Translation gives CASSPGGFYGYTF. Variable domain in full (rest from reference TRBV19 and TRBJ1-2): DGGITQSPKYLFRKEGQNVTLSCEQNLNHDAMYWYRQDPGQGLRLIYYSQIVNDFQKGDIAEGYSVSREKKESFPLTVTSAQKNPTAFYLCASSPGGFYGYTFGSGTRLTVV.